The 2 T cell receptor beta chains in this list originate from one sample, sequenced in a study of blood T cell repertoires in COVID-19. Data came from immunoSEQ multiplex PCR; TCRdb stores just in-frame clones and leaves some out. In the table there are around 220,000 clones, roughly nine tenths of which are singletons. Material for sequencing was peripheral blood. The receptors derive from a woman between 50 and 59 years old with acute or convalescent COVID-19.

The CDR3 DNA reads as TGTGCCAGCAGCTTAATGACAGGGGGCAACACCGGGGAGCTGTTTTTT. As protein: CASSLMTGGNTGELFF. This chain uses TRBV7-6 with TRBJ2-2; 10 bases agree with TRBD1. The germline gives CDR1 SGHVS, CDR2 FNYEAQ. V lost 2 bases and J lost 2; bases outside the gene matches: 2. CDR3 length equals 16 residues.

The chain is built from TRBV29-1 and TRBJ1-1; 9 bases agree with TRBD1. J lost 3 bases, V lost 7 bases, and 6 bases had no gene match. Germline V gene data show CDR1 as SQVTM and CDR2 as ANQGSEA. The CDR3 spans 13 residues. CDR3 sequence reads: CSASGQGYTEAFF. In DNA, the CDR3 is TGCAGCGCCTCGGGACAGGGATACACTGAAGCTTTCTTT.